In its sample, the clone carrying this T cell receptor (beta chain) was seen once. Original handling: Amplification from reference gene primers served as the basis for estimated nucleated cell counts. Profiling relied on immunoSEQ multiplex PCR, and the TCRdb table lists in-frame clones only, not all of them. V and J calls and clone size follow that table, whereas D and trimming were derived from the DNA. The sample has approximately 300,000 clones; over 75% are singletons. The entry originates in a study of blood T cell repertoires in COVID-19. Study-level background: Collection of acute and convalescent COVID-19 samples took place in the United States, Italy and Spain. T cells, B-cell-depleted T cells, or PBMCs supplied cDNA or gDNA.

The sequence came from a woman in her forties or fifties with active or convalescent COVID-19. Sequencing was done on a sample of peripheral blood.

The CDR3 region has the DNA TGCGCCAGCAGGGACGACAGTTCTATACTGTTTTTT. It specifies CASRDDSSILFF. V and J are TRBV5-1 and TRBJ1-4; possibly TRBD1 for D (5 bases). CDR1 SGHRS and CDR2 YFSETQ come from the germline V gene. Trimming stripped 5 bases from V and 13 bases from J, with 15 bases between. The CDR3 loop spans 12 amino acids.